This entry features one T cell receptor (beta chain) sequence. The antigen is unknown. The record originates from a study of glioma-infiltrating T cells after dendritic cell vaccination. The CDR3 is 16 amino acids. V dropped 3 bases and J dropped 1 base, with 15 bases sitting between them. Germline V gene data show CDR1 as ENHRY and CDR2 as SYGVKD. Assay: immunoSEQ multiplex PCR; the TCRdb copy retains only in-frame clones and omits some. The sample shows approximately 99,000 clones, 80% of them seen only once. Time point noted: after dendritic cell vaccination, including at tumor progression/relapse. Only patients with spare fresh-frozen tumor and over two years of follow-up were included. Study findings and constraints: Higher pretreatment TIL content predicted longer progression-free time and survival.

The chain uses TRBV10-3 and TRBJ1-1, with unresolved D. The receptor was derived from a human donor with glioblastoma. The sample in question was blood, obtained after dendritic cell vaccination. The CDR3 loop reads CAISDGPGAGNTEAFF. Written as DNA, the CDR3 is TGTGCCATCAGTGATGGCCCGGGCGCGGGGAACACTGAAGCTTTCTTT.